These T cell receptor beta chains were read from a single sample in a study of cytomegalovirus exposure and HLA in healthy donors. Clones were read by immunoSEQ multiplex PCR, and TCRdb kept only the in-frame ones, dropping some. This table has about 110,000 clones, approximately 85% appearing once. Sequences were obtained from PBMCs. The receptors originated from a man aged 45-65 years in good health and CMV-seronegative. Each CDR3 is given with its conserved first and last residue. A D gene is named only where the DNA matches it firmly. The listing skips clone size in some rows; elsewhere it reads once, few, many or a size class.

j_call cdr3_length clone_size v_call d_call cdr3_aa cdr3_nt
TRBJ1-1 13 . TRBV5-4 . CASSLTPNTEAFF TGTGCCAGCAGCTTAACACCGAACACTGAAGCTTTCTTT
TRBJ2-5 16 once TRBV7-6 TRBD1 CASSLATGGGGETQYF TGTGCCAGCAGCTTAGCGACAGGGGGCGGAGGGGAGACCCAGTACTTC
TRBJ2-5 12 once TRBV28 TRBD2 CASSPGRETQYF TGTGCCAGCAGTCCCGGGAGGGAGACCCAGTACTTC
TRBJ2-2 13 few TRBV13 . CASRNRGSGELFF TGTGCCAGCAGAAATAGGGGGTCAGGGGAGCTGTTTTTT
TRBJ2-7 14 few TRBV7-9 . CASSSGTPDYEQYF TGTGCCAGCAGTTCCGGGACACCAGACTACGAGCAGTACTTC
TRBJ1-4 13 . TRBV11-2 . CASSPHQVEKLFF TGTGCCAGCAGCCCTCACCAGGTCGAAAAACTGTTTTTT
TRBJ2-5 16 . TRBV5-4 . CASSRNGLLVEETQYF TGTGCCAGCAGCCGTAACGGACTCCTGGTGGAGGAGACCCAGTACTTC
TRBJ2-2 14 . TRBV19 . CASSIRRNTGELFF TGTGCCAGTAGTATTCGGAGGAACACCGGGGAGCTGTTTTTT
TRBJ1-4 18 . TRBV12-5 TRBD1 CASGFQGTGGSWGEKLFF TGTGCTAGTGGTTTTCAGGGGACAGGGGGCTCCTGGGGTGAAAAACTGTTTTTT
TRBJ1-2 12 . TRBV21-1 . CASTPKIAGRAF TGTGCCAGCACCCCGAAGATCGCAGGGAGGGCCTTC
TRBJ1-1 14 . TRBV5-1 . CASRTDTVNTEAFF TGCGCCAGCAGGACCGACACGGTGAACACTGAAGCTTTCTTT
TRBJ2-3 17 once TRBV7-9 TRBD2 CASSPGTSGGAADTQYF TGTGCCAGCAGCCCCGGGACTAGCGGGGGGGCCGCAGATACGCAGTATTTT
TRBJ1-2 13 . TRBV14 TRBD1 CASSPGGSSPRLF TGTGCCAGCAGCCCAGGGGGTTCTTCTCCCAGACTTTTC
TRBJ1-6 14 . TRBV6-1 . CASKSQGAPSPLHF TGTGCCAGCAAATCACAGGGAGCCCCTTCACCCCTCCACTTT
TRBJ2-3 18 . TRBV4-2 TRBD2 CASSHPSFSGAGTDTQYF TGTGCCAGCAGCCATCCTTCCTTTAGCGGGGCTGGCACAGATACGCAGTATTTT
TRBJ1-2 14 once TRBV4-1 . CASSQDMGGYGYTF TGCGCCAGCAGCCAAGATATGGGGGGGTATGGCTACACCTTC
TRBJ2-5 15 . TRBV7-2 TRBD2 CASSLASGGPETQYF TGTGCCAGCAGCTTAGCTAGCGGGGGCCCAGAGACCCAGTACTTC
TRBJ1-2 15 . TRBV7-6 . CASSLAAGPRYGYTF TGTGCCAGCAGCTTAGCGGCAGGTCCTCGCTATGGCTACACCTTC
TRBJ1-5 13 . TRBV30 . CAWSAAGDQPQHF TGTGCCTGGAGTGCGGCTGGAGATCAGCCCCAGCATTTT
TRBJ1-6 15 few TRBV19 . CASTPGEGIGSPLHF TGTGCCAGTACCCCGGGGGAGGGGATCGGTTCACCCCTCCACTTT
TRBJ1-5 15 . TRBV6-1 . CATTGPRNSNQPQHF TGTGCCACAACAGGGCCTCGTAATAGCAATCAGCCCCAGCATTTT
TRBJ2-2 13 . TRBV30 . CAWSKHNTGELFF TGTGCCTGGAGTAAACATAACACCGGGGAGCTGTTTTTT
TRBJ2-5 14 . TRBV19 . CASSGGPLKETQYF TGTGCCAGTAGTGGCGGGCCGCTCAAAGAGACCCAGTACTTC
TRBJ1-1 14 . TRBV28 TRBD1 CASSLDRGRTEAFF TGTGCCAGCAGCCTTGACAGGGGTAGGACTGAAGCTTTCTTT
TRBJ1-1 13 . TRBV15 . CATSRDPGEQTFF TGTGCCACCAGCAGAGATCCGGGGGAACAAACTTTCTTT
TRBJ1-5 12 . TRBV10-3 . CAISDLNQPQHF TGTGCCATCAGTGACTTAAATCAGCCCCAGCATTTT
TRBJ2-6 19 medium-sized TRBV7-3 TRBD1 CASSPAPGRGRTGANVLTF TGTGCCAGCAGCCCAGCACCGGGCAGGGGGCGCACTGGGGCCAACGTCCTGACTTTC
TRBJ1-2 14 . TRBV19 TRBD1 CASSKTTGNYGYTF TGTGCCAGTAGTAAGACGACAGGGAACTATGGCTACACCTTC
TRBJ1-2 15 . TRBV6-1 TRBD1 CASSEATDRGNGYTF TGTGCCAGCAGTGAAGCAACAGACAGGGGAAATGGCTACACCTTC
TRBJ1-6 14 . TRBV6-1 . CASTRTGELSPLHF TGTGCCAGCACTAGGACGGGAGAACTTTCACCCCTCCACTTT
TRBJ1-2 15 . TRBV5-4 TRBD1 CASSFRFRGRYGYTF TGTGCCAGCAGCTTTCGGTTCAGGGGGAGGTATGGCTACACCTTC
TRBJ2-5 14 . TRBV5-1 TRBD1 CASRDTGTEETQYF TGCGCCAGCAGAGACACCGGGACAGAAGAGACCCAGTACTTC
TRBJ2-1 13 . TRBV10-3 TRBD1 CAISEGQGRQQFF TGTGCCATCAGTGAGGGACAGGGTAGACAGCAGTTCTTC
TRBJ1-4 13 . TRBV6-5 TRBD1 CAGDRGRNEKLFF TGTGCCGGTGACAGGGGTCGGAATGAAAAACTGTTTTTT
TRBJ2-1 11 . TRBV29-1 . CSVRGAGEQFF TGCAGCGTTCGGGGGGCGGGGGAGCAGTTCTTC
TRBJ1-4 14 . TRBV9 . CASSASPTGEKLFF TGTGCCAGCAGCGCGTCTCCCACAGGGGAAAAACTGTTTTTT
TRBJ1-6 16 . TRBV27 TRBD1 CASSLIPGQGTSPLHF TGTGCCAGCAGTTTAATACCCGGACAGGGTACATCACCCCTCCACTTT
TRBJ1-6 14 . TRBV19 . CASSPRTENSPLHF TGTGCCAGTAGTCCACGGACAGAAAATTCACCCCTCCACTTT
TRBJ1-3 14 . TRBV6-1 . CASGPQRSGNTIYF TGTGCCAGCGGCCCCCAGCGCTCTGGAAACACCATATATTTT
TRBJ2-2 12 . TRBV6-5 . CASSTGHGELFF TGTGCCAGCAGTACAGGGCACGGGGAGCTGTTTTTT
TRBJ2-2 16 . TRBV6-5 . CASSYSYSRRSGELFF TGTGCCAGCAGTTACTCGTATAGCCGGAGGTCCGGGGAGCTGTTTTTT
TRBJ2-3 17 . TRBV7-9 . CSSSLGGGGGMRDTQYF TGTTCCAGCAGCTTAGGGGGTGGGGGGGGCATGAGAGATACGCAGTATTTT
TRBJ1-4 12 . TRBV27 . CASSFRNAKLFF TGTGCCAGCAGTTTCAGAAATGCAAAACTGTTTTTT
TRBJ1-4 15 few TRBV4-1 . CASSIWIGDKGKLFF TGCGCCAGCAGTATCTGGATAGGGGACAAAGGAAAACTGTTTTTT
TRBJ1-5 13 . TRBV5-4 . CASSLGGDQPQHF TGTGCCAGCAGCTTGGGGGGAGATCAGCCCCAGCATTTT
TRBJ1-4 14 . TRBV25-1 . CASSALGWSEKLFF TGTGCCAGCAGTGCCTTAGGTTGGAGTGAAAAACTGTTTTTT
TRBJ1-2 14 . TRBV28 TRBD1 CASSSQGLNYGYTF TGTGCCAGCAGTTCACAGGGGCTTAACTATGGCTACACCTTC